The 7 T cell receptor beta chains listed next were all sequenced from one sample in a study of cytomegalovirus exposure and HLA in healthy donors. It was with 60 Vbeta and 13 Jbeta primers that the PCR ran. Measured with immunoSEQ multiplex PCR; TCRdb has only the in-frame clones, and not every one. In the table there are under 200,000 clones, approximately 78% of which are singletons. Sequenced sample: PBMCs. These TCRs come from a woman aged 18-29 years in good health and CMV-seronegative.

This clone has just a few counts. The chain combines TRBV6-5 with TRBJ2-5; possibly TRBD2 for D (5 bases). Germline assignment: CDR1 MNHEY and CDR2 SVGAGI. V lost 5 bases and J 7 bases, leaving 17 bases between the germline ends. This CDR3 has 14 residues. The DNA for the CDR3 is TGTGCCAGCAGTGAGAGTCGGGATGGGGTGACCCAGTACTTC. This sequence encodes CASSESRDGVTQYF.

This clone was counted a few times. The V gene is TRBV4-2, the J gene TRBJ2-2, with 9 nucleotides matching TRBD1. Trimming at V came to 6 bases and at J to 4 bases, leaving 12 bases not matched to a gene. The CDR3 has 17 amino acids. Germline assignment: CDR1 LGHNA and CDR2 YNFKEQ. The DNA for the CDR3 is TGTGCCAGCAGGTCCAGAATCGGGACAGGGTCCACCGGGGAGCTGTTTTTT. Translating gives CASRSRIGTGSTGELFF.

The chain combines TRBV6-1 with TRBJ2-7; 7 nucleotides match TRBD2. CDR3 size: 14 residues. CDR1 is MNHNS and CDR2 is SASEGT in the germline V gene. V dropped 10 bases and J dropped 3; count of bases not matched to a gene: 12. This CDR3 reads CAITSGRDYYEQYF. CDR3 in DNA: TGTGCCATCACGAGTGGGAGGGATTACTACGAGCAGTACTTC.

This rearrangement joins TRBV27 to TRBJ2-1; D ambiguous. Germline CDR1 MNHEY, CDR2 SMNVEV (reference sequence). Between the trimmed V and J ends, which lost 4 bases and 4 bases, there was a span of 8 bases. This CDR3 comprises 13 residues. CDR3 region: CASSSSVYNEQFF. The CDR3 DNA sequence: TGTGCCAGCAGTTCCAGCGTTTACAATGAGCAGTTCTTC.

This chain's CDR3 is CASSQDGSGVADTQYF. Here the CDR3 DNA reads TGCGCCAGCAGCCAAGATGGGTCGGGGGTGGCAGATACGCAGTATTTT. The chain links TRBV4-3 to TRBJ2-3, with D possibly matching TRBD2 (6 bases). This CDR3 contains 16 residues. The germline V gene encodes CDR1 LGHNA and CDR2 YSLEER. The V and J ends lost 0 bases and 4 bases respectively, with 14 bases between them.

The rearrangement links TRBV30 to TRBJ1-5; tentatively, D is TRBD1 (5 bases). The CDR3 totals 15 residues. V lost 1 base and J 1 base, leaving 11 bases between the germline ends. Germline lookup yields CDR1 GTSNPN and CDR2 SVGIG (reference sequence). DNA of the CDR3: TGTGCCTGGAGTGGGGGCAGTGGGAGCAATCAGCCCCAGCATTTT. It encodes CAWSGGSGSNQPQHF. The full variable domain, completed using reference TRBV30 and TRBJ1-5, is SQTIHQWPATLVQPVGSPLSLECTVEGTSNPNLYWYRQAAGRGLQLLFYSVGIGQISSEVPQNLSASRPQDRQFILSSKKLLLSDSGFYLCAWSGGSGSNQPQHFGDGTRLSIL.

This rearrangement joins TRBV28 to TRBJ2-7; 10 bases are a match to TRBD2. This CDR3 is 18 amino acids long. V shed 2 bases and J 2 bases; nucleotides not matched to a gene: 12. Germline CDR1 and CDR2: MDHEN and SYDVKM. The CDR3 sequence: CASSLTSASGRTPYEQYF. CDR3 bases: TGTGCCAGCAGTTTAACGTCGGCTAGCGGGAGAACCCCCTACGAGCAGTACTTC.